Presented here are 3 T cell receptor beta chains from one specimen sequenced in a study of beta chain features in type 1 diabetes. The entirety of the isolated RNA underwent reverse transcription, so expressed TCRB transcripts were sequenced. Assay used: immunoSEQ multiplex PCR; TCRdb lists only in-frame clones, some missing. The table records roughly 400,000 clones, about 15% of them present only once. The sample was naive CD4+ T cells from blood. The receptors derive from a woman aged 18-29 years in good health.

This chain joins TRBV28 and TRBJ1-2; tentative D call: TRBD1 (5 bases). Germline CDR1 reads MDHEN; CDR2 reads SYDVKM. Between the trimmed V and J ends, which lost 5 bases and 0 bases, there was a span of 16 bases. CDR3 length: 16 amino acids. The CDR3 nucleotides are TGTGCCAGCAGTCCGGGGGGGGTCGGAGCTAACTATGGCTACACCTTC. Translated, it gives CASSPGGVGANYGYTF.

This clone has just a few counts. This chain links TRBV4-3 with TRBJ2-7; 9 bases match TRBD2. V gave up 1 base and J gave up 2 bases; unmatched junction bases: 15. The length of the CDR3 is 19 residues. The germline gives CDR1 LGHNA, CDR2 YSLEER. The chain's CDR3 is CASSQALVGSSGEPYEQYF. In nucleotides, the CDR3 is TGCGCCAGCAGCCAAGCGCTGGTAGGGTCTAGCGGGGAGCCCTACGAGCAGTACTTC.

This clone was seen more than once but under ten times. The chain combines TRBV28 with TRBJ2-7; 10 positions match TRBD1. Germline trimming cut 8 bases from V and 4 bases from J; bases unmatched to any gene: 5. From germline, CDR1 is MDHEN and CDR2 SYDVKM. The CDR3 length is 13 residues. For the CDR3, the DNA is TGTGCCAGCCTCAGGACAGGGGGTTACGAGCAGTACTTC. Protein: CASLRTGGYEQYF.